This T cell receptor (beta chain) emerged from a study of blood T cell repertoires in COVID-19. Study-wide context: The United States, Italy and Spain were the sources of the acute and convalescent COVID-19 samples. T cells, B-cell-depleted T cells, or PBMCs supplied cDNA or gDNA.

From germline, CDR1 is LGHDT and CDR2 YNNKEL (reference sequence). The V segment lost 1 base and the J segment 6 bases; nucleotides outside the gene matches: 6. This CDR3 region has 14 residues. Using immunoSEQ multiplex PCR, the repertoire was profiled, and TCRdb retains in-frame clones only, with some absent. The table records under 300,000 clones, about four fifths of them present only once. The chain is built from TRBV3-1 (or the pseudogene TRBV3-2) and TRBJ2-7, with TRBD2 matching 7 bases. The specimen was peripheral blood. This receptor was identified in a woman aged 45 to 65 who had recovered from COVID-19. CDR3 in DNA: TGTGCCAGCAGCCAAGTACTAGCGTCTTCCGAGCAGTACTTC. Amino acid sequence: CASSQVLASSEQYF.